This paragraph covers one TCR beta chain sequence. This sample is drawn from a study of CD8+ T cells in alopecia areata. Extracted RNA was reverse transcribed, and the resulting cDNA served as sequencing template. The method was immunoSEQ multiplex PCR; TCRdb's version includes in-frame clones alone and lacks a portion of them. The table includes tens of thousands of clones, roughly two thirds detected once. CD25+CD127- cells were obtained by sorting CD4+ cells, for roughly 5 patients. Trimming stripped 0 bases from V and 4 bases from J, with 7 bases between. In germline, CDR1 is SGHRS, CDR2 YFSETQ. The CDR3 has 13 residues.

Material: CD4+ Tregs sorted from blood. The chain links TRBV5-1 to TRBJ1-2; D call uncertain. This TCR derives from a human donor with alopecia areata. The DNA for the CDR3 is TGCGCCAGCAGCTTGGGGAGTCCCTATGGCTACACCTTC. This codes for CASSLGSPYGYTF.